The TCR beta chain described here comes from a study of blood T cells in healthy people across ages. Study outcomes and limitations: The unsorted PBMCs prevented any conclusive comparison of naive versus antigen-experienced cells. Older age coincided with a roughly linear decline in TCR beta diversity per million T cells. Greater diversity and more naive CD4+ cells were seen in long-lived donors than in aged donors.

A sample-barcoded 5' primer and a J-beta primer mix were used in a second PCR of about 6 to 11 cycles. TCRdb reprocessed the 5' RACE reads with MiXCR, giving one entry per CDR3 protein. This sample carries approximately 900,000 distinct CDR3 sequences, roughly 50% of them seen once, and the ten largest clones take around an eighth. This CDR3 is built from 14 residues. Germline loops: CDR1 MGHRA, CDR2 YSYEKL. V lost 4 bases to trimming and J lost 10 bases, with 20 bases between them. This clonotype was counted only a few times. The antigen remains undetermined. This receptor was taken from a young man in good health. The chain recombines TRBV4-1 with TRBJ2-7; maybe TRBD1 (6 bases). What was sequenced was blood. The CDR3 region is CASSPWTDKRTQYF. CDR3 nucleotide sequence: TGCGCCAGCAGCCCGTGGACAGACAAGAGAACCCAGTACTTC.